The 28 T cell receptor beta chains below come from one sample, sequenced in a study of breast tumors, draining lymph nodes, adjacent tissues. Axillary draining lymph nodes of breast cancer patients supplied the node samples. TCRdb reanalysed the multiplex PCR reads using MiXCR and keeps one entry per CDR3 protein. The table records about 150,000 distinct CDR3 sequences, 20% to 25% of them present only once. The source material was axillary lymph node tissue. The receptors shown here come from a female donor with breast cancer. Some clones in this sample may be carry-over from other donors' samples.

This clonotype has at least ten counts. The rearrangement links TRBV20-1 to TRBJ2-5, with 8 bases lining up with TRBD2. The junction had 8 bases not matched to a gene; V was cut back by 6 bases and J by 5 bases. The CDR3 has 13 amino acids. Germline V gives CDR1 DFQATT, CDR2 SNEGSKA (reference sequence). CDR3 coding DNA: TGCAGTGCGGAAGCGGGAGTAATGGAGACCCAGTACTTC. Translation: CSAEAGVMETQYF.

The rearrangement joins TRBV27 to TRBJ2-5; 10 bases line up with TRBD1. The CDR3 loop spans 16 amino acids. In germline, CDR1 is MNHEY, CDR2 SMNVEV (reference sequence). The V gene end was trimmed by 3 bases and the J gene end by 1 base; junction bases not matched to a gene: 5. The CDR3 spells CASSFTGTGVQETQYF. The CDR3, as DNA: TGTGCCAGCAGTTTTACCGGGACAGGGGTCCAAGAGACCCAGTACTTC.

This sequence joins TRBV10-2 and TRBJ2-3; D is uncertain. This CDR3 region has 11 residues. CDR1 WSHSY and CDR2 SAAADI come from the germline V gene. The V end lost 6 bases, the J end lost 2 bases, and 3 bases lay between the germline ends. CDR3 nucleotide sequence: TGCGCCAGCAGCCACACAGATACGCAGTATTTT. Protein: CASSHTDTQYF.

The chain uses TRBV28 and TRBJ2-7, with TRBD2 identical over 8 bases. The CDR3 sequence is 13 residues long. The junction had 8 bases not matched to a gene; V was cut back by 8 bases and J by 5 bases. Germline V gives CDR1 MDHEN, CDR2 SYDVKM. The DNA for the CDR3 is TGTGCCAGCCTCGGCGGGAGGATCCACGAGCAGTACTTC. Amino acid sequence: CASLGGRIHEQYF.

The gene calls are TRBV4-3 and TRBJ2-1; TRBD2 matches at 10 bases. V shed 4 bases, J shed 4 bases, and the junction held 16 bases outside the gene matches. CDR3 length: 19 residues. CDR1 LGHNA and CDR2 YSLEER come from the germline V gene. The CDR3 DNA sequence: TGCGCCAGCAGCCCAAGGACTAGCGGAGAGATACTTAAATACAATGAGCAGTTCTTC. Protein product: CASSPRTSGEILKYNEQFF.

The count of this clonotype is one. This sequence may be a read error, since a much larger clone differs from it by one base. CDR3 sequence (DNA): TGTGCCAGCAGCCATCCCAGCTCCTACGAGCAGTACTTC. Its protein product is CASSHPSSYEQYF. This chain joins TRBV3-1 and TRBJ2-7; unclear D gene. The germline V and J ends were trimmed by 3 bases and 0 bases, with 6 bases remaining between them. Germline lookup yields CDR1 LGHDT and CDR2 YNNKEL (reference sequence). The CDR3 contains 13 residues.

Only one count was recorded for this clonotype. Since a much larger clone is just one base distant, this may be a read error. This is likely a read error, given that the CDR3 carries no conserved phenylalanine or tryptophan at its end. The chain employs TRBV11-2 and TRBJ2-1; D is ambiguous. This CDR3 is 13 amino acids long. Trimming left V 0 bases short and J 3 bases short, with 3 bases between. CDR1 is SGHAT, CDR2 FQNNGV, per germline. The CDR3 DNA is TGTGCCAGCAGCTTAGATCTCTACAATGAGCAGTTCGTC. Translated, it gives CASSLDLYNEQFV.

This clonotype was seen many times. The V call is TRBV7-9, the J call TRBJ2-7; 12 bases fit TRBD2. Trimming removed 4 bases from V and 4 bases from J; junction bases left unmatched: 2. The CDR3 loop spans 14 amino acids. Germline CDR1 is SEHNR and CDR2 is FQNEAQ (reference sequence). The CDR3 protein is CASSSTSGSYEQYF. CDR3 DNA sequence: TGTGCCAGCAGCTCGACTAGCGGGAGTTACGAGCAGTACTTC.

This clonotype has a single count. It may be a read error: a sequence one base away is much more abundant. The chain couples TRBV2 to TRBJ2-5; 7 bases are a match to TRBD2. Germline V lookup: CDR1 SNHLY, CDR2 FYNNEI. The CDR3 spans 18 residues. The J segment lost 1 base and the V segment lost 4 bases, leaving 15 bases of the junction unmatched. The DNA for the CDR3 is TGTGCCAGCAGTGTGATCGGGGGGTCCGGGAGTACCCAAGAGACCCAGTACTTC. Translating it yields CASSVIGGSGSTQETQYF.

The chain couples TRBV20-1 to TRBJ2-4; D gene uncertain. The CDR3 has 15 residues. From germline, CDR1 is DFQATT and CDR2 SNEGSKA (reference sequence). V lost 3 bases and J lost 0, with 12 bases in between. CDR3 in DNA: TGCAGTGCTAGGGCCTCTTGGGGAGCCAAAAACATTCAGTACTTC. Translating gives CSARASWGAKNIQYF.

This clonotype was counted ten times or more. J is TRBJ2-2 and V is TRBV5-6; D call uncertain. The germline V gene encodes CDR1 SGHDT and CDR2 YYEEEE. This CDR3 contains 15 residues. The V end was cut by 2 bases, the J end by 0 bases, with 8 bases between. The CDR3 loop is CASSLGYTNTGELFF. Here the CDR3 DNA reads TGTGCCAGCAGCTTAGGCTATACGAACACCGGGGAGCTGTTTTTT.

This clonotype turned up a few times. This chain uses TRBV19 with TRBJ1-2; D is ambiguous. V was trimmed by 10 bases and J by 5 bases, leaving 17 bases between them. The CDR3 spans 13 residues. The germline V gene has CDR1 LNHDA and CDR2 SQIVND (reference sequence). Written as DNA, the CDR3 is TGTGCCACTAAGACCCGGAGGCCTTATGGCTACACCTTC. Translated: CATKTRRPYGYTF. The full variable domain, with the rest looked up from reference TRBV19 and TRBJ1-2, is DGGITQSPKYLFRKEGQNVTLSCEQNLNHDAMYWYRQDPGQGLRLIYYSQIVNDFQKGDIAEGYSVSREKKESFPLTVTSAQKNPTAFYLCATKTRRPYGYTFGSGTRLTVV.

V is TRBV5-4 and J is TRBJ2-1, with 9 nucleotides matching TRBD1. The CDR3 has 15 amino acids. V lost 4 bases and J lost 5; bases outside the gene matches: 7. Germline lookup yields CDR1 SGHNT and CDR2 YYREEE (reference sequence). The CDR3 DNA sequence: TGTGCCAGCAGCCAAAGCCGGGACAGGGACAATGAGCAGTTCTTC. It codes for CASSQSRDRDNEQFF. The variable domain in full, completed from reference TRBV5-4 and TRBJ2-1, reads ETGVTQSPTHLIKTRGQQVTLRCSSQSGHNTVSWYQQALGQGPQFIFQYYREEENGRGNFPPRFSGLQFPNYSSELNVNALELDDSALYLCASSQSRDRDNEQFFGPGTRLTVL.

The table lists this clonotype with many counts. The V gene is TRBV6-4, the J gene TRBJ2-1; TRBD2 matches 16 bases. Trimming at V came to 2 bases and at J to 9 bases, leaving 4 bases not matched to a gene. This CDR3 is built from 16 residues. Germline CDR1 MRHNA, CDR2 SNTAGT. CDR3 in DNA: TGTGCCAGCAGTGACCAGGGACTAGCGGGAGGGGGTGAGCAGTTCTTC. Amino acids: CASSDQGLAGGGEQFF.

This chain uses TRBV2 with TRBJ2-5; 12 bases are a match to TRBD2. Germline CDR1 and CDR2: SNHLY and FYNNEI. CDR3 length: 15 amino acids. V gave up 6 bases and J gave up 6 bases; unmatched junction bases: 8. CDR3 residues: CASRSGLAGWKTQYF. The CDR3 nucleotides are TGTGCCAGCAGGTCCGGACTAGCGGGGTGGAAGACCCAGTACTTC. The full variable domain, completed using reference TRBV2 and TRBJ2-5, is EPEVTQTPSHQVTQMGQEVILRCVPISNHLYFYWYRQILGQKVEFLVSFYNNEISEKSEIFDDQFSVERPDGSNFTLKIRSTKLEDSAMYFCASRSGLAGWKTQYFGPGTRLLVL.

At least ten counts were recorded for this clonotype. The chain links TRBV2 to TRBJ2-7, with D possibly being TRBD1 or TRBD2 (5 bases each). The CDR3 is 15 residues long. Trimming removed 8 bases at V and 1 base at J, with 18 bases between. Germline V lookup: CDR1 SNHLY, CDR2 FYNNEI. CDR3 region: CASGGRGRTSYEQYF. The CDR3 coding sequence is TGTGCCAGCGGTGGCCGGGGCAGGACATCCTACGAGCAGTACTTC.

This clonotype was detected ten times or more. The rearrangement links TRBV30 to TRBJ2-2; tentatively, D is TRBD1 (5 bases). V was pared by 1 base and J by 6 bases, with 9 bases between. This CDR3 has 13 residues. The germline V gene encodes CDR1 GTSNPN and CDR2 SVGIG (reference sequence). CDR3 DNA sequence: TGTGCCTGGAGTGAAGGGGCGGCCGGGGAGCTGTTTTTT. Translated: CAWSEGAAGELFF.

In its sample, this clonotype was seen many times. The genes are TRBV20-1 and TRBJ2-7, with D hard to call. CDR3 size: 13 residues. V gave up 0 bases and J gave up 5 bases, with 11 bases separating them. Germline V gives CDR1 DFQATT, CDR2 SNEGSKA (reference sequence). The CDR3 is CSARDGWKDEQYF. The DNA for the CDR3 is TGCAGTGCTAGAGATGGGTGGAAAGACGAGCAGTACTTC.

This clonotype was seen a few times. The chain uses TRBV27 and TRBJ2-1; 9 bases fit TRBD1. Germline V CDR1 and CDR2: MNHEY, SMNVEV (reference sequence). J was trimmed by 13 bases and V by 4 bases; bases with no gene match: 17. This CDR3 has 16 residues. The CDR3 sequence: CASSSRPGQGLAAQFF. For the CDR3, the DNA is TGTGCCAGCAGTTCCCGACCGGGACAGGGATTAGCAGCACAGTTCTTC.

This chain uses TRBV6-5 with TRBJ2-3, with 14 nucleotides matching TRBD2. The CDR3 consists of 19 residues. Unmatched junction bases numbered 14, after V lost 5 bases and J lost 4 bases. CDR1 and CDR2 (germline): MNHEY, SVGAGI. The CDR3 region is CASSPRTSGRRWRADTQYF. CDR3 DNA: TGTGCCAGCAGTCCCCGGACTAGCGGGAGGAGATGGCGCGCAGATACGCAGTATTTT.

This clonotype was seen many times. The genes are TRBV6-2 or TRBV6-3 and TRBJ2-7, with D uncertain. Trimming took 2 bases from V and 0 from J, leaving 5 bases between them. Germline V lookup: CDR1 MNHEY, CDR2 SVGEGT. The CDR3 has 13 amino acids. The CDR3 is CASSYPSSYEQYF. Written as DNA, the CDR3 is TGTGCCAGCAGTTACCCTAGCTCCTACGAGCAGTACTTC.

This clonotype was seen at least ten times. The chain couples TRBV20-1 to TRBJ2-1; tentatively, D is TRBD2 (5 bases). V lost 3 bases, J lost 3 bases, and 18 bases lay in between. Germline CDR1 and CDR2: DFQATT and SNEGSKA (reference sequence). The CDR3 totals 16 residues. DNA for the CDR3: TGCAGTGCTAGCGGGCAGCGGCGGGTTGGCTACAATGAGCAGTTCTTC. Translating it yields CSASGQRRVGYNEQFF.

This clonotype has at least ten counts. Here the CDR3 DNA reads TGTGCCTTTCTAGCGGTGAACAATGAGCAGTTCTTC. Its translation is CAFLAVNNEQFF. The chain uses TRBV30 and TRBJ2-1; 7 bases fit TRBD2. The CDR3 runs to 12 residues. Looked up from germline, CDR1 is GTSNPN and CDR2 is SVGIG (reference sequence). Losses at the gene ends were 7 bases for V and 5 bases for J; bases not matched to a gene: 5.

In this sample, this clonotype turned up many times. V and J are TRBV2 and TRBJ2-1; D not certain. There are 11 residues in the CDR3. Trimming left V 7 bases short and J 6 bases short, with 7 bases between. The germline gives CDR1 SNHLY, CDR2 FYNNEI. For the CDR3, the DNA is TGTGCCAGCAATAAAGTCAATGAGCAGTTCTTC. Protein sequence: CASNKVNEQFF.

Remarks on this clonotype: A much larger clonotype is one base distant, so this may be a read error. The rearrangement joins TRBV12-3 or TRBV12-4 to TRBJ2-7; D is unclear. V dropped 2 bases and J dropped 4 bases, with 6 bases sitting between them. This CDR3 has 12 amino acids. In nucleotides, the CDR3 is TGTGCCAGCAGTTTAAGTGTTTACGAGCAGTACTTC. Protein product: CASSLSVYEQYF.

This clonotype was seen at least ten times. V is TRBV24-1 and J is TRBJ2-1; 7 nucleotides line up with TRBD2. The germline gives CDR1 KGHDR, CDR2 SFDVKD. Unmatched junction bases numbered 11, after V lost 5 bases and J lost 14 bases. The CDR3 runs 13 residues. The CDR3 region is CATSVTSRAGEFF. In DNA form, the CDR3 reads TGTGCCACCAGTGTCACTAGCCGCGCGGGGGAGTTCTTC.

This clonotype was observed a handful of times. The genes are TRBV28 and TRBJ2-5; TRBD2 aligns across 12 bases. The V and J ends lost 3 bases and 4 bases, in that order; junction bases with no gene match: 6. This CDR3 has 16 amino acids. Per germline, CDR1 MDHEN and CDR2 SYDVKM. Here the CDR3 DNA reads TGTGCCAGCAGTTTGCCGGGACTAGCGGGCGCAGAGACCCAGTACTTC. Translating gives CASSLPGLAGAETQYF.

The chain employs TRBV6-6 and TRBJ2-5, with a possible D match to TRBD2 (6 bases). This CDR3 is 13 amino acids long. The ends were cut back, 6 bases at V and 1 base at J, with 9 bases in the middle. Germline CDR1 is MNHNY and CDR2 is SVGAGI (reference sequence). CDR3: CASSPTSQETQYF. For the CDR3, the DNA is TGTGCCAGCAGCCCGACTAGCCAAGAGACCCAGTACTTC.